This T cell receptor beta chain was identified during a study of blood T cell repertoires in COVID-19. The wider study: The United States, Italy and Spain were the sources of the acute and convalescent COVID-19 samples. PBMCs, B-cell-depleted T cells, or T cells were the source of the cDNA or gDNA that made up the material.

In the original analysis: Estimation of nucleated cell counts was performed using reference gene primer amplification. The table came from immunoSEQ multiplex PCR; TCRdb's copy has only in-frame clones and leaves some out. That table gives V, J and clone size, and the DNA gave D and trimming. This sample has under 200,000 clones, with about 86% found just once. The junction had 2 bases not matched to a gene; V was cut back by 3 bases and J by 4 bases. The CDR3 spans 13 residues. Sequenced input: peripheral blood. This sequence was found in a man younger than 30 with acute or convalescent COVID-19. The chain employs TRBV12-3 or TRBV12-4 and TRBJ1-2; TRBD1 aligns across 7 bases. As DNA, the CDR3 is TGTGCCAGCAGTTTTGGGACAGCCTATGGCTACACCTTC. The encoded protein is CASSFGTAYGYTF.